This T cell receptor (beta chain) was documented in a study of T cells in Graves' hyperthyroidism and ophthalmopathy. Study-level information: The blood sample was taken at first diagnosis, before treatment began.

The CDR3 covers 13 residues. V was cut by 8 bases and J by 4 bases, with 12 bases left in between. In germline, CDR1 is SNHLY, CDR2 FYNNEI. This clonotype came up many times. Antigen specificity is unknown. TCR beta CDR3 sequences were amplified from RNA transcripts. The HTBI primer set drove a first-round RT-PCR of the TCR CDR3. Using its own MiXCR run on the multiplex PCR reads, TCRdb lists one record per CDR3 protein. In the table there are about 600,000 distinct CDR3 sequences, about 14% of which are singletons. Isolation of PBMCs was performed on around 10 ml fresh peripheral blood. Whole-study findings and limits: Most thyroid clonotypes with frequency above 0.001 were detected in blood. Ophthalmopathy cases were set apart from stable hyperthyroidism by a 13 V-J model.

This receptor was identified in a woman aged 18 to 35 with Graves' ophthalmopathy. The chain has TRBV2 and TRBJ2-1; D unresolved. The material sequenced was blood. CDR3 loop: CASAVTSYNEQFF. The CDR3 DNA is TGTGCCAGCGCGGTGACTTCGTACAATGAGCAGTTCTTC.